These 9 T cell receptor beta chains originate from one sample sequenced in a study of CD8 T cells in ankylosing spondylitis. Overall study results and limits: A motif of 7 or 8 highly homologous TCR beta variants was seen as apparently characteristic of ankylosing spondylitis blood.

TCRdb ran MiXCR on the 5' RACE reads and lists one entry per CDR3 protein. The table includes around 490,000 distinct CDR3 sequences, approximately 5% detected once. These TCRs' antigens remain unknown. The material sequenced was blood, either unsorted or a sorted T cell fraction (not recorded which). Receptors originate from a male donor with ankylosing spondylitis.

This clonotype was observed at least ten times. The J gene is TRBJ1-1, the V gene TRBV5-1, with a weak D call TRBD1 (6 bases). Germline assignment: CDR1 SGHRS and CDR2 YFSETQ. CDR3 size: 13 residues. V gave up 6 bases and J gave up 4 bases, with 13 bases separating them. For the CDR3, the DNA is TGCGCCAGCAAGGACAGCGATTCCACTGAAGCTTTCTTT. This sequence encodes CASKDSDSTEAFF.

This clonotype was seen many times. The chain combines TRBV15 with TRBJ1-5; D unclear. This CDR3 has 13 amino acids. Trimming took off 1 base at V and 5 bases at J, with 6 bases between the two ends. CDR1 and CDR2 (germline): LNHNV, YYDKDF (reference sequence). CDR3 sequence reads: CATSRVGDQPQHF. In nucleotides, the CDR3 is TGTGCCACCAGCAGAGTTGGAGATCAGCCCCAGCATTTT.

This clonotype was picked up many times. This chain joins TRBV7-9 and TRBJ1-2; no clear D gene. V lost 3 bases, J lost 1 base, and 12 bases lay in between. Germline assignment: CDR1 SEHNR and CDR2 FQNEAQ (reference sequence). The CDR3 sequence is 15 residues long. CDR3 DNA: TGTGCCAGCAGCTTCGCGGGCAGCCATAACTATGGCTACACCTTC. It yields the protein CASSFAGSHNYGYTF.

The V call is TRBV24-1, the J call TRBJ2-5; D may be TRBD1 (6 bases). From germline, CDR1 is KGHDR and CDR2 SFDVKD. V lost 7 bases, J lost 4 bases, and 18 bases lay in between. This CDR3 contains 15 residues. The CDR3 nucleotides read TGTGCCACCAGCCTAGACAGGTCCAGCGGAGAGACCCAGTACTTC. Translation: CATSLDRSSGETQYF.

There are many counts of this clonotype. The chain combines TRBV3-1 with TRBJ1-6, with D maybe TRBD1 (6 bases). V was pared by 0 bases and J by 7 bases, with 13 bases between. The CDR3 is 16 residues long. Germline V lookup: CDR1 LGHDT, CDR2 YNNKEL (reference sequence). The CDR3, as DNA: TGTGCCAGCAGCCAAGAGGTAGGGGGGCTAAATTCACCCCTCCACTTT. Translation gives CASSQEVGGLNSPLHF.

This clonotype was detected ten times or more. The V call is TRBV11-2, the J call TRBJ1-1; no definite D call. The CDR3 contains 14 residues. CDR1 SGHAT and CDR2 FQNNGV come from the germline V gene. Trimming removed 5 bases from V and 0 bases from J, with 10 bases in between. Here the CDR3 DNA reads TGTGCCAGCAGCGCCGGTCTGATGAACACTGAAGCTTTCTTT. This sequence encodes CASSAGLMNTEAFF.

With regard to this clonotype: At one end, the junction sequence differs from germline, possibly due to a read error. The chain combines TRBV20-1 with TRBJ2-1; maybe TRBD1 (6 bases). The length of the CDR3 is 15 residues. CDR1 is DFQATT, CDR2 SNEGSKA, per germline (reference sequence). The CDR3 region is CSTRFGGEWDNEQFF. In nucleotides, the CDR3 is TGCAGTACTAGGTTTGGGGGCGAGTGGGACAATGAGCAGTTCTTC.

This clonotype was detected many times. Written as DNA, the CDR3 is TGTGCCAGCAGCCCCCAGAACTACAATGAGCAGTTCTTC. This encodes CASSPQNYNEQFF. The chain carries TRBV28 and TRBJ2-1; D is ambiguous. Looked up from germline, CDR1 is MDHEN and CDR2 is SYDVKM. The ends were cut back, 6 bases at V and 3 bases at J, with 9 bases in the middle. The CDR3 spans 13 residues.

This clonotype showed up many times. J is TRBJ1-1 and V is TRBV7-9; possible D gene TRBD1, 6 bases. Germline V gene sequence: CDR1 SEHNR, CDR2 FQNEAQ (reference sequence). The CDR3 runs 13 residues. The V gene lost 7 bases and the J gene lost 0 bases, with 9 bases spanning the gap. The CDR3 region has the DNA TGTGCCAGCATGGGGGGCCTGAACACTGAAGCTTTCTTT. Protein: CASMGGLNTEAFF.